Shown below are 2 T cell receptor beta chains from a single sample sequenced in a study of blood T cells in healthy people across ages. PCR was performed a second time for 7 to 11 cycles using a sample-barcoded 5' primer and a J-beta primer mix. TCRdb reanalysed the 5' RACE reads using MiXCR and keeps one entry per CDR3 protein. The repertoire holds some 780,000 distinct CDR3 sequences, roughly three fifths seen once, with around 25% in the top ten. The sample comprised blood. Receptor source: a man between 35 and 55 years old in good health.

The chain recombines TRBV25-1 with TRBJ2-1; D might be TRBD1 (6 bases). Germline V gene lookup returns CDR1 MGHDK and CDR2 SYGVNS. The CDR3 consists of 16 residues. The ends were cut back, 3 bases at V and 3 bases at J, with 15 bases in the middle. CDR3 in amino acids: CASSEEHRVNYNEQFF. CDR3 nucleotide sequence: TGTGCCAGCAGTGAGGAACACAGGGTCAACTACAATGAGCAGTTCTTC.

In this sample, this clonotype turned up many times. The chain uses TRBV11-3 and TRBJ2-7, with D possibly matching TRBD2 (5 bases). The CDR3 has 16 residues. The germline gives CDR1 SGHNT, CDR2 YENEEA. V lost 4 bases to trimming and J lost 4 bases, with 20 bases between them. The CDR3 DNA sequence: TGTGCCAGCAGCTATGGAGGCAGGCGAGGTTTATACGAGCAGTACTTC. It encodes CASSYGGRRGLYEQYF.